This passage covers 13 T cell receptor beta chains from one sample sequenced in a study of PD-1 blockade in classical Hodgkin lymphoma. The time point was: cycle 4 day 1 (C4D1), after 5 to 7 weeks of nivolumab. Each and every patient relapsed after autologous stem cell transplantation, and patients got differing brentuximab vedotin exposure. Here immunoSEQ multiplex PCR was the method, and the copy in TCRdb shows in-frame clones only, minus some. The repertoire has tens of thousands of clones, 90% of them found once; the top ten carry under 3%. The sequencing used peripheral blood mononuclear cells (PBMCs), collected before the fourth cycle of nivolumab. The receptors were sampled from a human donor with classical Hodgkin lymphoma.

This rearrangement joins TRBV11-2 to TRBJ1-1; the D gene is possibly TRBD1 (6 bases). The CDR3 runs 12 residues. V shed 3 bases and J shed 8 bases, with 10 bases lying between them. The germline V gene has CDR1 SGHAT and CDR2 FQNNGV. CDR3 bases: TGTGCCAGCAGCTTTTGGGGGGCCGAAGCTTTCTTT. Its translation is CASSFWGAEAFF.

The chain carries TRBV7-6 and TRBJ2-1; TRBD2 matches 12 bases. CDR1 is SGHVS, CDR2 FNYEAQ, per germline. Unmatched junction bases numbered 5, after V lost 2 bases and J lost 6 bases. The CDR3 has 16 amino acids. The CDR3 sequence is CASSLSSGGGLNEQFF. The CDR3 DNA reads TGTGCCAGCAGCTTATCTAGCGGGGGGGGTCTCAATGAGCAGTTCTTC.

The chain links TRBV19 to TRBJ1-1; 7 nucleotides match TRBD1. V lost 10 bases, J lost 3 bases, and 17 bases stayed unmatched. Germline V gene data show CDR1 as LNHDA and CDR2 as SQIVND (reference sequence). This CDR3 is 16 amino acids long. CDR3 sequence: CATARIGGGFYTEAFF. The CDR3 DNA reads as TGTGCCACCGCCAGGATAGGGGGCGGTTTTTACACTGAAGCTTTCTTT. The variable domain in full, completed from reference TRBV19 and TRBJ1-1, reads DGGITQSPKYLFRKEGQNVTLSCEQNLNHDAMYWYRQDPGQGLRLIYYSQIVNDFQKGDIAEGYSVSREKKESFPLTVTSAQKNPTAFYLCATARIGGGFYTEAFFGQGTRLTVV.

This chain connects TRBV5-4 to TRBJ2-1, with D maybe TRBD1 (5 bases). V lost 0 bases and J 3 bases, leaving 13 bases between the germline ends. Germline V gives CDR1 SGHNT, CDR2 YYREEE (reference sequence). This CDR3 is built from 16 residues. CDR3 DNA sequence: TGTGCCAGCAGCTTGGCCCAGGAAGGGGACTACAATGAGCAGTTCTTC. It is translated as CASSLAQEGDYNEQFF.

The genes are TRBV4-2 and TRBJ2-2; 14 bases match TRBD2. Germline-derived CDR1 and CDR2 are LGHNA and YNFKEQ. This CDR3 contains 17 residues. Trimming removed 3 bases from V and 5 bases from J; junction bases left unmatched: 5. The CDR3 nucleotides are TGTGCCAGCAGCCAGGTGACTAGCGGGGGGGCAACCGGGGAGCTGTTTTTT. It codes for CASSQVTSGGATGELFF.

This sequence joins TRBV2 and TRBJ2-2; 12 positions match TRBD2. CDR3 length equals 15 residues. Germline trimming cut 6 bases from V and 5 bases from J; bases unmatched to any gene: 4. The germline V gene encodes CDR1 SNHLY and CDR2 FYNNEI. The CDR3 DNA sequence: TGTGCCAGCAGGGCCGGACTAGCGGGGACCGGGGAGCTGTTTTTT. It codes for CASRAGLAGTGELFF.

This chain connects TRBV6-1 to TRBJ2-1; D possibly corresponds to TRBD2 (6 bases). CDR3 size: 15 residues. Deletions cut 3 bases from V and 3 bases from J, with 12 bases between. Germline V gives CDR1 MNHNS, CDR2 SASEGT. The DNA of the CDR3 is TGTGCCAGCAGTGATATTGGCGGGAACTACAATGAGCAGTTCTTC. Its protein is CASSDIGGNYNEQFF.

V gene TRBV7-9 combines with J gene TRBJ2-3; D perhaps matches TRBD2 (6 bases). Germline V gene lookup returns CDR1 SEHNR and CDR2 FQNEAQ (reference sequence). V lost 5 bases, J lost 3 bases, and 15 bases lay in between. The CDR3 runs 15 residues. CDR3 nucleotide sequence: TGTGCCAGCAGCCCTCGGGGGACGGAAACAGATACGCAGTATTTT. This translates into CASSPRGTETDTQYF.

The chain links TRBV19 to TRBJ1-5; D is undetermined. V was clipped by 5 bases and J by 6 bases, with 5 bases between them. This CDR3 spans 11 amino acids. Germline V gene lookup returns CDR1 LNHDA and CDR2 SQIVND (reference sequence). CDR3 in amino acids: CASSGSQPQHF. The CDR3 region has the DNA TGTGCCAGTAGTGGGAGTCAGCCCCAGCATTTT.

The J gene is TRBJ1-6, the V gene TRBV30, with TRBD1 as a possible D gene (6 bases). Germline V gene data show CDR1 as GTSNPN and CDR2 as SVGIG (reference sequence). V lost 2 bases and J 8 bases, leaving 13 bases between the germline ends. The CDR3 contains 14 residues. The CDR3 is CAWSNGGRYSPLHF. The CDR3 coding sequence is TGTGCCTGGAGTAATGGGGGGCGGTATTCACCCCTCCACTTT.

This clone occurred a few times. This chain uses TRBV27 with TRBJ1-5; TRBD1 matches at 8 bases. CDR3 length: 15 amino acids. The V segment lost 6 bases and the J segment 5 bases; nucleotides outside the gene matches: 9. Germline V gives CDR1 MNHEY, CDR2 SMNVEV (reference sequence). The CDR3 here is CASSHGTGGDQPQHF. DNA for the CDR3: TGTGCCAGCAGCCATGGGACAGGCGGGGATCAGCCCCAGCATTTT.

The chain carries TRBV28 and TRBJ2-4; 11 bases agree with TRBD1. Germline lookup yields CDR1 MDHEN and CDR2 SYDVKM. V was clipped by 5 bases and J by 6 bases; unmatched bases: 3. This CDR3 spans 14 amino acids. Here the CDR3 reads CASSRGQGANIQYF. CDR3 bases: TGTGCCAGCAGTCGCGGACAGGGGGCAAACATTCAGTACTTC.

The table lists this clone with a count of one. In nucleotides, the CDR3 is TGTGCCAGCAGTGAGAGAGGGGATGAAAAACTGTTTTTT. This translates into CASSERGDEKLFF. The chain employs TRBV7-9 and TRBJ1-4; D may be TRBD1 (5 bases). This CDR3 is 13 amino acids long. Looked up from germline, CDR1 is SEHNR and CDR2 is FQNEAQ (reference sequence). The V end lost 6 bases, the J end lost 6 bases, and 11 bases lay between the germline ends.